This T cell receptor beta chain is from a study of cytomegalovirus exposure and HLA in healthy donors. This CDR3 contains 16 residues. V lost 2 bases and J 4 bases, leaving 16 bases between the germline ends. CDR1 SGHDT and CDR2 YYEEEE come from the germline V gene. The PCR was carried out with 60 Vbeta primers and 13 Jbeta primers. Clones were read by immunoSEQ multiplex PCR, and TCRdb kept only the in-frame ones, dropping some. The top ten clones hold more than 3% of a sample with roughly 190,000 clones, roughly 86% of them seen once. The sequence was collected from a man between 40 and 49 years old in good health and CMV-seropositive. Sequenced input: PBMCs. The rearrangement joins TRBV5-6 to TRBJ2-1; D is undetermined. The CDR3 reads CASSFTTPLLYNEQFF. The CDR3 region has the DNA TGTGCCAGCAGCTTCACGACACCCTTATTGTACAATGAGCAGTTCTTC.